The T cell receptor beta chain under discussion was sequenced for a study of blood T cell repertoires in COVID-19. Whole-study context: COVID-19 samples, acute and convalescent, were from the United States, Italy and Spain. T cells, B-cell-depleted T cells, or PBMCs provided the cDNA or gDNA that served as material.

CDR1 and CDR2 from the germline V gene are SGHTA and FQGNSA. V was clipped by 3 bases and J by 6 bases, with 9 bases between them. The CDR3 totals 13 residues. Per the original data handling: Estimated nucleated cell counts came from reference gene primer amplification. Repertoires were generated with immunoSEQ multiplex PCR, while TCRdb's copy carries only in-frame clones and drops some. The V and J calls and clone size come from that table; D and trimming were worked out from the DNA. The sample comprises about 380,000 clones, around 90% of which are singletons, and roughly 1.2% rests with the top ten.

Sequenced: peripheral blood. The clonotype originates from a man aged 35 to 55 with acute or convalescent COVID-19. The rearrangement uses TRBV7-2 and TRBJ2-4, with D uncertain. The CDR3 DNA reads TGTGCCAGCAGCTTCCAACCGGGAAACATTCAGTACTTC. Amino acids: CASSFQPGNIQYF.